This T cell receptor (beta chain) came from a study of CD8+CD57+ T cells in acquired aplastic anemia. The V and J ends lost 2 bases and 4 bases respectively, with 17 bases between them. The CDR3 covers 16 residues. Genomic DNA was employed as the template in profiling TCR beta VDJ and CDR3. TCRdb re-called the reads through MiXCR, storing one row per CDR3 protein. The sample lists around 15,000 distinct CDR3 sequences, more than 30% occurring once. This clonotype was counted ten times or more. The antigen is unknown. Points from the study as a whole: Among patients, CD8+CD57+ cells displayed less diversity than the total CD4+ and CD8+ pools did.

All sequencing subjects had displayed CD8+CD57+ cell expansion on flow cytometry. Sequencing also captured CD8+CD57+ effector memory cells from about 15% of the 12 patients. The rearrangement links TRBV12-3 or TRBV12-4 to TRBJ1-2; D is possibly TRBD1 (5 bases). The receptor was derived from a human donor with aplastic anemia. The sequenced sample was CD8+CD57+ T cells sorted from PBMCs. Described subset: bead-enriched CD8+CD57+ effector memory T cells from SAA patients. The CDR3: CASSLSSEGTRYGYTF. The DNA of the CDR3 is TGTGCCAGCAGTTTATCATCCGAGGGGACCCGCTATGGCTACACCTTC.